A selection of T cell receptor beta chains follows, all from one sample in a study of CD8 T cells in Susac syndrome. Using its own MiXCR run on the immunoSEQ multiplex PCR reads, TCRdb lists one record per CDR3 protein. The table includes 150,000 to 200,000 distinct CDR3 sequences, about 93% detected once. Sequenced material: CD4+ T cells from PBMCs. The receptors were sampled from a human donor in good health. The CDR3 runs from the conserved cysteine through the conserved F or W. The D gene is left open where the match is weak. Where a row states a size, it is once, few, many or the class of an expanded clone; other rows omit it.

CDR3 DNA: TGCAGCGTTGAACGTCGGACAGGAGCCTACAATGAGCAGTTCTTC
CDR3 protein: CSVERRTGAYNEQFF
D gene: TRBD1
clone size: .
CDR3 length: 15
V gene: TRBV29-1
J gene: TRBJ2-1

CDR3 DNA: TGCAGTGCTAGGTACGGTGGCTACACCTTC
CDR3 protein: CSARYGGYTF
D gene: .
clone size: .
CDR3 length: 10
V gene: TRBV20-1
J gene: TRBJ1-2

CDR3 DNA: TGTGCCAGCTCACCACCGCAGCGGGGGGGTGATACGCAGTATTTT
CDR3 protein: CASSPPQRGGDTQYF
D gene: TRBD2
clone size: .
CDR3 length: 15
V gene: TRBV18
J gene: TRBJ2-3

CDR3 DNA: TGCAGTGCCCAGGGCAGGGGCTACGAGCAGTACTTC
CDR3 protein: CSAQGRGYEQYF
D gene: .
clone size: .
CDR3 length: 12
V gene: TRBV20-1
J gene: TRBJ2-7

CDR3 DNA: TGCGCCAGCAGAATGGACAGGGGACGCATGAACACTGAAGCTTTCTTT
CDR3 protein: CASRMDRGRMNTEAFF
D gene: TRBD1
clone size: .
CDR3 length: 16
V gene: TRBV5-1
J gene: TRBJ1-1

CDR3 DNA: TGTGCCAGCAGTTCCCTGACAGGGGGGATGGAGACCCAGTACTTC
CDR3 protein: CASSSLTGGMETQYF
D gene: TRBD1
clone size: .
CDR3 length: 15
V gene: TRBV28
J gene: TRBJ2-5

CDR3 DNA: TGTGCCAGCAGCCAAGTTGCGGGGGTATACAATGAGCAGTTCTTC
CDR3 protein: CASSQVAGVYNEQFF
D gene: TRBD2
clone size: .
CDR3 length: 15
V gene: TRBV3-1
J gene: TRBJ2-1

CDR3 DNA: TGTGCCAGTTCCCGAACAGGACAGACGGATTCACCCCTCCACTTT
CDR3 protein: CASSRTGQTDSPLHF
D gene: .
clone size: .
CDR3 length: 15
V gene: TRBV19
J gene: TRBJ1-6

CDR3 DNA: TGTGCCAGCAGCTTGACCCGACCGCCAGATACGCAGTATTTT
CDR3 protein: CASSLTRPPDTQYF
D gene: .
clone size: .
CDR3 length: 14
V gene: TRBV7-2
J gene: TRBJ2-3

CDR3 DNA: TGCGCCAGCAGTCGCGTTACAGGGGGCCTTGGGTTCTTC
CDR3 protein: CASSRVTGGLGFF
D gene: TRBD1
clone size: .
CDR3 length: 13
V gene: TRBV5-1
J gene: TRBJ2-1

CDR3 DNA: TGTGCCAGCAGCCGCGGAGGGACTAGCGGGGTCGGCATTCAGTACTTC
CDR3 protein: CASSRGGTSGVGIQYF
D gene: TRBD2
clone size: .
CDR3 length: 16
V gene: TRBV7-2
J gene: TRBJ2-4

CDR3 DNA: TGTGCCAGCAGTCTAGGACCTCCAAACATTCAGTACTTC
CDR3 protein: CASSLGPPNIQYF
D gene: .
clone size: .
CDR3 length: 13
V gene: TRBV12-3/TRBV12-4
J gene: TRBJ2-4

CDR3 DNA: TGCGCCAGCAGCCCGGCCCAGCTCGCGAACACCGGGGAGCTGTTTTTT
CDR3 protein: CASSPAQLANTGELFF
D gene: .
clone size: .
CDR3 length: 16
V gene: TRBV5-1
J gene: TRBJ2-2

CDR3 DNA: TGTGCCAGCAGCCAGGTGTGGGGGGGCCAAGAGACCCAGTACTTC
CDR3 protein: CASSQVWGGQETQYF
D gene: TRBD2
clone size: .
CDR3 length: 15
V gene: TRBV3-1
J gene: TRBJ2-5

CDR3 DNA: TGTGCCAGCAGTTTACAGTTAGGAGGGAGGCAGCCCCAGCATTTT
CDR3 protein: CASSLQLGGRQPQHF
D gene: .
clone size: once
CDR3 length: 15
V gene: TRBV12-3/TRBV12-4
J gene: TRBJ1-5

CDR3 DNA: TGCGCCAGCAGCCAACAGGTCGTGTCCGGGGGTTTGGGAGAAAAACTGTTTTTT
CDR3 protein: CASSQQVVSGGLGEKLFF
D gene: .
clone size: .
CDR3 length: 18
V gene: TRBV4-1
J gene: TRBJ1-4

CDR3 DNA: TGTGCCAGCGTGCCGAGGGGACTTTCCGAGACCCAGTACTTC
CDR3 protein: CASVPRGLSETQYF
D gene: .
clone size: .
CDR3 length: 14
V gene: TRBV6-5
J gene: TRBJ2-5

CDR3 DNA: TGTGCCAGCAGCCAGAATTCAGGGGTGTCGACCGGGGAGCTGTTTTTT
CDR3 protein: CASSQNSGVSTGELFF
D gene: .
clone size: .
CDR3 length: 16
V gene: TRBV4-2
J gene: TRBJ2-2

CDR3 DNA: TGTGCCAACAGCGTAGGGGGTCGGAGGAACACTGAAGCTTTCTTT
CDR3 protein: CANSVGGRRNTEAFF
D gene: .
clone size: .
CDR3 length: 15
V gene: TRBV9
J gene: TRBJ1-1

CDR3 DNA: TGTGCCAGCAGCGCCCCCGGGGGCACCTATGGCTACACCTTC
CDR3 protein: CASSAPGGTYGYTF
D gene: .
clone size: .
CDR3 length: 14
V gene: TRBV5-4
J gene: TRBJ1-2

CDR3 DNA: TGCGCCAGCAGCTTTGGACTGGGGAACACTGAAGCTTTCTTT
CDR3 protein: CASSFGLGNTEAFF
D gene: .
clone size: once
CDR3 length: 14
V gene: TRBV5-1
J gene: TRBJ1-1

CDR3 DNA: TGTGCCAGCAGTCCAGTCCGGGACTCATCCCGATCGAGCACTGAAGCTTTCTTT
CDR3 protein: CASSPVRDSSRSSTEAFF
D gene: .
clone size: .
CDR3 length: 18
V gene: TRBV7-9
J gene: TRBJ1-1

CDR3 DNA: TGTGCCATCACCGAAGGGACATCCTACGGGGGAGCTTTCTTT
CDR3 protein: CAITEGTSYGGAFF
D gene: .
clone size: .
CDR3 length: 14
V gene: TRBV10-3
J gene: TRBJ1-1

CDR3 DNA: TGTGCCATCAGTGTGTTATCGAACACCGGGGAGCTGTTTTTT
CDR3 protein: CAISVLSNTGELFF
D gene: .
clone size: .
CDR3 length: 14
V gene: TRBV10-3
J gene: TRBJ2-2

CDR3 DNA: TGTGCCAGCAGTTCCGGGGGGGACCCTAAGCCGGAGACCCAGTACTTC
CDR3 protein: CASSSGGDPKPETQYF
D gene: TRBD2
clone size: .
CDR3 length: 16
V gene: TRBV28
J gene: TRBJ2-5

CDR3 DNA: TGTGCCAGCAGTCCACGGCCCCGGGGGCCCGACTTTGAAGAGATTCAGTACTTC
CDR3 protein: CASSPRPRGPDFEEIQYF
D gene: .
clone size: .
CDR3 length: 18
V gene: TRBV12-3/TRBV12-4
J gene: TRBJ2-4

CDR3 DNA: TGCAGTGCTAGAGGGGCACACTATAGCAATCAGCCCCAGCATTTT
CDR3 protein: CSARGAHYSNQPQHF
D gene: .
clone size: .
CDR3 length: 15
V gene: TRBV20-1
J gene: TRBJ1-5

CDR3 DNA: TGTGCCAGCAGCCAAGATTCGGGGGTCGCGGTTCAGCCCCAGCATTTT
CDR3 protein: CASSQDSGVAVQPQHF
D gene: .
clone size: .
CDR3 length: 16
V gene: TRBV3-1
J gene: TRBJ1-5

CDR3 DNA: TGTGCCAGCAGCTTAGGAGGGATTGGATACGAGCAGTACTTC
CDR3 protein: CASSLGGIGYEQYF
D gene: .
clone size: .
CDR3 length: 14
V gene: TRBV13
J gene: TRBJ2-7

CDR3 DNA: TGTGCCTGGAGTGTTTGGGGGGCCCCGACTAACACTGAAGCTTTCTTT
CDR3 protein: CAWSVWGAPTNTEAFF
D gene: .
clone size: once
CDR3 length: 16
V gene: TRBV30
J gene: TRBJ1-1

CDR3 DNA: TGTGCCAGCAGCCAAGAGATGGGGGGACTAGCGGGCCGCACAGATACGCAGTATTTT
CDR3 protein: CASSQEMGGLAGRTDTQYF
D gene: TRBD2
clone size: .
CDR3 length: 19
V gene: TRBV4-2
J gene: TRBJ2-3

CDR3 DNA: TGTGCCAGCAGCCAAGTGGTGGGACTAGCGGGGGGGCCGAATGAGCAGTTCTTC
CDR3 protein: CASSQVVGLAGGPNEQFF
D gene: TRBD2
clone size: .
CDR3 length: 18
V gene: TRBV3-1
J gene: TRBJ2-1

CDR3 DNA: TGCAGCGGCGTTGGTCGGGGGGGCACAGATACGCAGTATTTT
CDR3 protein: CSGVGRGGTDTQYF
D gene: TRBD2
clone size: .
CDR3 length: 14
V gene: TRBV29-1
J gene: TRBJ2-3

CDR3 DNA: TGTGCCAGCAGCTTAGCCGGACCAGCGATCGTAGCTTTCTTT
CDR3 protein: CASSLAGPAIVAFF
D gene: .
clone size: .
CDR3 length: 14
V gene: TRBV7-9
J gene: TRBJ1-1

CDR3 DNA: TGTGCCAGCAGCGCGACTAGCGCTTCCGGAGATACGCAGTATTTT
CDR3 protein: CASSATSASGDTQYF
D gene: TRBD2
clone size: .
CDR3 length: 15
V gene: TRBV7-3
J gene: TRBJ2-3